This T cell receptor (beta chain) derives from a study of T cell changes during pregnancy in multiple sclerosis. The CDR3 length is 15 residues. The V and J ends lost 2 bases and 6 bases, in that order; junction bases with no gene match: 5. The V gene's germline CDR1 is SGHAT and CDR2 FQNNGV. Assay used: immunoSEQ multiplex PCR; TCRdb lists only in-frame clones, some missing. Of 20,000 to 25,000 clones detected, about 89% appear once; the ten largest clones hold under 8%. The sequence was collected from a female donor with multiple sclerosis, enrolled in a pregnancy study. The genes are TRBV11-2 and TRBJ2-7; 12 nucleotides agree with TRBD2. Sequenced here: CD8+ T cells from peripheral blood mononuclear cells, sampled in the first trimester of pregnancy. The CDR3 spells CASSLLAGGPGEQYF. In nucleotides, the CDR3 is TGTGCCAGCAGCTTACTAGCGGGAGGGCCAGGCGAGCAGTACTTC.